These 24 T cell receptor beta chains were sequenced from one sample in a study of blood T cells in healthy people across ages. Then a second PCR, running roughly 7 to 11 cycles, was carried out with a sample-barcoded 5' primer and a J-beta primer mix. TCRdb re-called the 5' RACE reads through MiXCR, storing one row per CDR3 protein. The sample has hundreds of thousands of distinct CDR3 sequences, approximately 53% seen once. Input material: blood. The receptors shown here come from a man in his forties in good health.

The count of this clonotype is one. Sequence at one end of the junction differs from germline and may be a read error. This chain connects TRBV7-9 to TRBJ2-7; D may correspond to TRBD1 or TRBD2 (5 bases each). Germline V gives CDR1 SEHNR, CDR2 FQNEAQ (reference sequence). The CDR3 totals 13 residues. The CDR3 bases are TGTGCCAGCAGCGGGTGGGGACGTCAAGAGCGGTACTTC. Its translation is CASSGWGRQERYF.

The rearrangement uses TRBV12-3 or TRBV12-4 and TRBJ1-2; 7 bases are a match to TRBD1. V shed 4 bases, J shed 2 bases, and the junction held 7 bases outside the gene matches. The CDR3 length is 15 residues. This CDR3 is CASSSYRQGNYGYTF. The CDR3, as DNA: TGTGCCAGCAGTTCCTATAGACAGGGCAACTATGGCTACACCTTC.

The genes are TRBV27 and TRBJ2-3; a possible D gene is TRBD2 (5 bases). This CDR3 is 15 amino acids long. CDR1 MNHEY and CDR2 SMNVEV come from the germline V gene (reference sequence). Between the trimmed V and J ends, which lost 7 bases and 2 bases, there was a span of 16 bases. The CDR3 sequence is CASTDSGMITDTQYF. As DNA, the CDR3 is TGTGCCAGCACAGACTCGGGAATGATCACAGATACGCAGTATTTT.

The gene calls are TRBV27 and TRBJ2-5; D unresolved. The CDR3 consists of 13 residues. The V end was cut by 3 bases, the J end by 8 bases, with 13 bases between. The germline V gene has CDR1 MNHEY and CDR2 SMNVEV (reference sequence). CDR3 DNA: TGTGCCAGCAGTTTTTGGTTCGGAGATACCCAGTACTTC. As protein: CASSFWFGDTQYF.

V gene TRBV20-1 combines with J gene TRBJ2-7, with 11 bases aligning to TRBD2. The V segment lost 5 bases and the J segment 4 bases; nucleotides outside the gene matches: 10. Germline CDR1 reads DFQATT; CDR2 reads SNEGSKA (reference sequence). The CDR3 covers 15 residues. DNA for the CDR3: TGCAGTGCTCGAAAATCCGGGACTAGCGGTTACGAGCAGTACTTC. Translating it yields CSARKSGTSGYEQYF.

The CDR3 nucleotides are TGTGCCAGCAGCTTCGCCCCGACAGGGGGCTATGGCTACACCTTC. The encoded protein is CASSFAPTGGYGYTF. The chain recombines TRBV7-9 with TRBJ1-2, with 9 bases matching TRBD1. The V and J ends lost 3 bases and 4 bases, in that order; junction bases with no gene match: 6. There are 15 residues in the CDR3. Germline V gene data show CDR1 as SEHNR and CDR2 as FQNEAQ (reference sequence). Supplemented by reference TRBV7-9 and TRBJ1-2, the full variable domain reads DTGVSQNPRHKITKRGQNVTFRCDPISEHNRLYWYRQTLGQGPEFLTYFQNEAQLEKSRLLSDRFSAERPKGSFSTLEIQRTEQGDSAMYLCASSFAPTGGYGYTFGSGTRLTVV.

This clonotype appeared a few times. J is TRBJ2-4 and V is TRBV7-6; 11 bases align to TRBD2. The V and J ends lost 5 bases and 9 bases, in that order; junction bases with no gene match: 6. There are 14 residues in the CDR3. Germline lookup yields CDR1 SGHVS and CDR2 FNYEAQ. The CDR3 DNA is TGTGCCAGCAGCACACTAGCGGGAGCATCCATTCAGTACTTC. It specifies CASSTLAGASIQYF.

V is TRBV4-3 and J is TRBJ2-4; TRBD2 agrees at 10 bases. The CDR3 consists of 16 residues. The J segment lost 0 bases and the V segment lost 4 bases, leaving 3 bases of the junction unmatched. Per germline, CDR1 LGHNA and CDR2 YSLEER. Written as DNA, the CDR3 is TGCGCCAGCAGCCCTAGCGGGGGATTAGCCAAAAACATTCAGTACTTC. It specifies CASSPSGGLAKNIQYF.

The V call is TRBV5-1, the J call TRBJ2-3, with 9 bases matching TRBD2. The germline gives CDR1 SGHRS, CDR2 YFSETQ. This CDR3 comprises 15 residues. J gave up 4 bases and V 6 bases, and 9 bases lay outside the gene matches. The CDR3, as DNA: TGCGCCAGCAAAGTTGCGGGAGGGCAGGCAGATACGCAGTATTTT. Translation gives CASKVAGGQADTQYF.

The chain has TRBV7-2 and TRBJ2-1; no clear D gene. Germline values: CDR1 SGHTA, CDR2 FQGNSA. CDR3 length: 15 residues. The V gene lost 1 base and the J gene lost 1 base, with 8 bases spanning the gap. CDR3 DNA: TGTGCCAGCAGCTTAGAGCATAGGTCCTACAATGAGCAGTTCTTC. This codes for CASSLEHRSYNEQFF.

The chain combines TRBV5-1 with TRBJ2-1, with D hard to call. Germline V CDR1 and CDR2: SGHRS, YFSETQ. CDR3 length equals 14 residues. Trimming removed 4 bases from V and 6 bases from J, with 14 bases in between. This chain's CDR3 is CASSLSGLFNEQFF. In DNA, the CDR3 is TGCGCCAGCAGCCTCTCGGGCCTGTTCAATGAGCAGTTCTTC.

The chain carries TRBV7-2 and TRBJ1-4; D unresolved. Germline V gives CDR1 SGHTA, CDR2 FQGNSA. CDR3 length: 14 residues. Deletions cut 3 bases from V and 7 bases from J, with 12 bases between. CDR3 sequence reads: CASSLVGLTEKLFF. In DNA, the CDR3 is TGTGCCAGCAGCTTGGTGGGGTTGACTGAAAAACTGTTTTTT.

This rearrangement joins TRBV24-1 to TRBJ1-2, with TRBD1 matching 7 bases. The CDR3 runs 15 residues. J gave up 3 bases and V 3 bases, and 6 bases lay outside the gene matches. Germline V lookup: CDR1 KGHDR, CDR2 SFDVKD. The CDR3 protein is CATSDPGQAHYGYTF. CDR3 bases: TGTGCCACCAGTGATCCCGGACAGGCCCACTATGGCTACACCTTC.

On this clonotype itself: A much larger clone lies a single base off, so this may be a read error. This sequence joins TRBV7-9 and TRBJ2-1, with D tentatively TRBD1 (6 bases). The CDR3 sequence is 16 residues long. Germline CDR1 and CDR2: SEHNR and FQNEAQ (reference sequence). CDR3 residues: CVSSLKGVSSYNEQFF. CDR3 bases: TGTGTCAGCAGCTTGAAGGGGGTGAGCTCCTACAATGAGCAGTTCTTC.

The V call is TRBV12-3 or TRBV12-4, the J call TRBJ1-4; no definite D call. V lost 6 bases and J 3 bases, leaving 8 bases between the germline ends. The CDR3 runs 13 residues. The CDR3 is CASSRAANEKLFF. CDR3 sequence (DNA): TGTGCCAGCAGCCGGGCGGCTAATGAAAAACTGTTTTTT.

In this sample, this clonotype turned up many times. The rearrangement links TRBV20-1 to TRBJ1-2; D not resolved. Trimming shortened V by 1 base and J by 4 bases, and 10 bases separated the two germline ends. Germline V gene data show CDR1 as DFQATT and CDR2 as SNEGSKA (reference sequence). CDR3 length: 13 residues. DNA of the CDR3: TGCAGTGCTAGAGGAAGGACTGGCTATGGCTACACCTTC. Protein sequence: CSARGRTGYGYTF.

This clonotype was seen a few times. The J gene is TRBJ2-1, the V gene TRBV15; maybe TRBD2 (5 bases). Germline V gives CDR1 LNHNV, CDR2 YYDKDF (reference sequence). The CDR3 has 15 amino acids. V was trimmed by 0 bases and J by 1 base, leaving 7 bases between them. In DNA, the CDR3 is TGTGCCACCAGCAGAGATTGGGAGTCCTACAATGAGCAGTTCTTC. Translation: CATSRDWESYNEQFF.

The V call is TRBV6-5, the J call TRBJ1-2; maybe TRBD1 (5 bases). The CDR3 consists of 13 residues. Trimming took off 7 bases at V and 8 bases at J, with 17 bases between the two ends. CDR1 is MNHEY, CDR2 SVGAGI, per germline. Written as DNA, the CDR3 is TGTGCCAGCACCTCTCCAGGGAAATTCGGCTACACCTTC. It translates to CASTSPGKFGYTF.

The chain joins TRBV11-2 to TRBJ2-5, with D perhaps matching TRBD1 or TRBD2 (5 bases each). The DNA matches TRBJ2-7 better at its end, which makes the J call doubtful. Per germline, CDR1 SGHAT and CDR2 FQNNGV. The length of the CDR3 is 14 residues. The CDR3 DNA reads TGTGCCAGCAGCTTAGGGGGGACGGGCTACGAGCAGTACTTC. Encoded protein: CASSLGGTGYEQYF.

Turning to this clonotype: The junction shows a germline mismatch at one end, possibly a read error. The rearrangement uses TRBV4-3 and TRBJ2-1; D is perhaps TRBD2 (6 bases). The CDR3 spans 15 residues. CDR1 is LGHNA and CDR2 is YSLEER in the germline V gene. The chain's CDR3 is CASSEDPGLFNEQFF. CDR3 sequence (DNA): TGCGCCAGCAGCGAAGACCCGGGACTCTTCAATGAGCAGTTCTTC.

The J gene is TRBJ1-4, the V gene TRBV25-1; D gene uncertain. The length of the CDR3 is 16 residues. The V end lost 3 bases, the J end lost 7 bases, and 18 bases lay between the germline ends. Germline assignment: CDR1 MGHDK and CDR2 SYGVNS. The DNA of the CDR3 is TGTGCCAGCAGTGAGGGAACGAGGCCGAAGGGTGAAAAACTGTTTTTT. It encodes CASSEGTRPKGEKLFF.

This clonotype was observed a single time. The chain links TRBV3-1 to TRBJ1-6; unclear D gene. V was trimmed by 3 bases and J by 7 bases, leaving 10 bases between them. The germline V gene has CDR1 LGHDT and CDR2 YNNKEL (reference sequence). CDR3 size: 14 residues. The CDR3 nucleotides read TGTGCCAGCAGCCATAGGACGGAAAATTCACCCCTCCACTTT. Translating it yields CASSHRTENSPLHF.

This clonotype was seen just once. This chain joins TRBV20-1 and TRBJ2-3; 9 bases are shared with TRBD2. Trimming cost V 7 bases and J 3 bases; bases outside gene matches: 5. The germline CDR1 and CDR2 sequences are DFQATT and SNEGSKA (reference sequence). The CDR3 is 13 amino acids. The chain's CDR3 is CSVRREGTDTQYF. The CDR3 region has the DNA TGCAGTGTTCGGCGGGAGGGAACAGATACGCAGTATTTT.

This chain uses TRBV5-1 with TRBJ1-2; TRBD1 might be the D (6 bases). The germline V gene encodes CDR1 SGHRS and CDR2 YFSETQ. The CDR3 has 16 residues. V lost 4 bases and J lost 2, with 18 bases in between. CDR3 sequence reads: CASSAGLPRGNYGYTF. CDR3 sequence (DNA): TGCGCCAGCAGCGCCGGACTTCCTAGGGGGAACTATGGCTACACCTTC.